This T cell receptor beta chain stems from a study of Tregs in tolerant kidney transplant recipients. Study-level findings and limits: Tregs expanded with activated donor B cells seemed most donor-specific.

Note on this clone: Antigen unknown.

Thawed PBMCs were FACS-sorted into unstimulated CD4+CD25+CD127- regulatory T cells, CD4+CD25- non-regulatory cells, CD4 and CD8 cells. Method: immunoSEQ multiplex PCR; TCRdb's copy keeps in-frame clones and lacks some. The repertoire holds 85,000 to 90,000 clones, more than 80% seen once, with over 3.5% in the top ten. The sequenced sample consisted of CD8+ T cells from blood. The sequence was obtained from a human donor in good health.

Written as DNA, the CDR3 is TGTGCCTGGAGTGTAAACTACCAAGAGACCCAGTACTTC. Its translation is CAWSVNYQETQYF. The V call is TRBV30, the J call TRBJ2-5; D gene uncertain. CDR3 length equals 13 residues. The V and J ends lost 0 bases and 0 bases respectively, with 5 bases between them. Germline lookup yields CDR1 GTSNPN and CDR2 SVGIG (reference sequence).